This TCR beta chain came from a study of spatial heterogeneity in lung cancer (dated by TCRdb to between 2018 and 2020). Background for the entire study: More beta-chain than alpha-chain transcripts were consistently detected, likely reflecting higher beta-chain transcript abundance. In the raw uncorrected reads, each unique combination of TCR and UMI appeared on average more than ten times. In non-small cell lung cancer, the study quantitatively compared TCR alpha and beta repertoires across several tumor regions, matched nontumor lung, and blood. The study linked features of the TCR repertoire to counts of nonsynonymous mutations, which were determined by whole-exome sequencing of tumor tissue. At surgery, hundreds of tumor regions, around 68 matched nontumor lung samples and more than 55 PBMC samples were TCR-sequenced for both alpha and beta chains.

Points the paper makes about the study in general: Additional single-cell paired TCR alpha and beta sequencing was considered necessary to confirm, at a functional level, the hypothesis that regional TCRs recognize regional mutations. Ubiquitous expanded tumor TCRs were detected in blood more often at tumor resection than at routine follow-up.

This clonotype was found many times. No cognate antigen has been identified for it. Base quality data are lacking; no much larger clone is found one base away. Taken with the paper, the label for time point translates to: sample taken at primary tumor resection. The donors were 70 or so patients from the lung TRACERx cohort who had early-stage, untreated non-small cell lung cancer. For TCR sequencing, whole RNA was extracted from tumor and nontumor lung tissue, or from cryopreserved PBMC samples, and no cell sorting was done. Patients were selected for TCR sequencing only if sufficient RNA was available from at least two tumor regions. Library generation was performed with 5' RACE. Instrument used: NextSeq 500. To allow correction of PCR and sequencing errors, the TCR library protocol tagged every TCR cDNA molecule with a unique molecular identifier. On the authors' methods: Decombinator tools were used for TCR identification, UMI-based error correction and CDR3 extraction. Expanded TCRs were defined as those above a frequency of 2 per 1,000, corresponding to the top 1% of the tumor frequency distribution. Each repertoire was subsampled 100 times to 5,000 TCRs, after which Renyi diversity was computed with the R vegan package. To build CDR3 similarity networks, amino acid triplet string-kernel similarity was used, and CDR3s were connected when their pairwise similarity was above 0.82. The raw public data were reprocessed by TCRdb itself: fastp quality trimming at Q25, MiXCR clonotype calling, in-frame beta chains only. Identical CDR3 proteins give one entry, which carries the most common genes and DNA. The V and J calls were determined by TCRdb, not by the authors. The sample has over 50,000 distinct CDR3 sequences on record, about 6.3% of them singletons. The top ten hold around 15% of the sample.

The origin of this receptor is a female donor with early-stage non-small cell lung cancer. Sequences were derived from PBMCs, sampled at surgery.

The nucleotides are TGTGCCATCAGTGAGCTGTTCTACGAGCAGTACTTC. This yields the protein CAISELFYEQYF. The sequence links TRBV10-3 to TRBJ2-7; the D gene cannot be resolved reliably. From the cysteine up to the phenylalanine, the CDR3 has a length of 12 residues. The read is trimmed to its CDR3 DNA, 36 bases read in frame from base 1. Reading the germline V gene gives CDR1 ENHRY and CDR2 SYGVKD. The trim is 2 bases for V and 3 bases for J, with a gap of 5 bases between the germline ends.